Each of the 30 T cell receptor beta chains below was sequenced from the same sample in a study of T cells after yellow fever vaccination. TCRdb reprocessed the 5' RACE reads via MiXCR and lists one record per CDR3 protein. Among 450,000 to 550,000 distinct CDR3 sequences listed, 20% to 25% were seen once. Material: PBMCs, obtained approximately 22 days after the first yellow fever vaccination. Receptors originate from a man in his late teens or twenties who received the YFV17D yellow fever vaccine.

This CDR3 is CASLETGSPGELFF. The CDR3 DNA is TGCGCCAGCCTCGAAACAGGGAGTCCCGGGGAGCTGTTTTTT. The chain employs TRBV5-1 and TRBJ2-2, with D perhaps matching TRBD1 (6 bases). Germline V gives CDR1 SGHRS, CDR2 YFSETQ. The CDR3 runs 14 residues. The V end lost 7 bases, the J end lost 6 bases, and 16 bases lay between the germline ends.

The chain has TRBV4-1 and TRBJ1-1, with D possibly matching TRBD1 (5 bases). Between the trimmed V and J ends, which lost 4 bases and 0 bases, there was a span of 12 bases. The CDR3 totals 15 residues. Germline CDR1 and CDR2: MGHRA and YSYEKL. CDR3 coding DNA: TGCGCCAGCAGCCTAGCACAGGTCATGAACACTGAAGCTTTCTTT. It specifies CASSLAQVMNTEAFF.

This clonotype was recorded a few times. The V and J genes are TRBV10-3 and TRBJ1-2; D not certain. Deletions cut 2 bases from V and 3 bases from J, with 25 bases between. Per germline, CDR1 ENHRY and CDR2 SYGVKD. There are 19 residues in the CDR3. The DNA for the CDR3 is TGTGCCATCAGTGAGGCCGCCGATAACCCGAACCCTCGGGACTATGGCTACACCTTC. Translation: CAISEAADNPNPRDYGYTF.

This clonotype was picked up a small number of times. The rearrangement uses TRBV5-1 and TRBJ2-7; weak D call: TRBD2 (6 bases). The CDR3 length is 14 residues. Germline V gene sequence: CDR1 SGHRS, CDR2 YFSETQ. V was trimmed by 3 bases and J by 3 bases, leaving 13 bases between them. As DNA, the CDR3 is TGCGCCAGCAGCTCCGGGCGGGGAGACTACGAGCAGTACTTC. Translating gives CASSSGRGDYEQYF.

This clonotype was recorded at least ten times. The chain links TRBV5-1 to TRBJ2-3, with 15 positions matching TRBD2. CDR1 is SGHRS, CDR2 YFSETQ, per germline. This CDR3 has 15 residues. J gave up 5 bases and V 4 bases, and 2 bases lay outside the gene matches. CDR3 DNA: TGCGCCAGCAGCGGGGGACTAGCGGGAGGAGATACGCAGTATTTT. This gives the protein CASSGGLAGGDTQYF.

This clonotype was observed a few times. The chain joins TRBV12-3 or TRBV12-4 to TRBJ1-1, with D unclear. Trimming left V 3 bases short and J 2 bases short, with 10 bases between. The CDR3 totals 14 residues. CDR3 residues: CASSFGSGNTEAFF. DNA of the CDR3: TGTGCCAGCAGTTTTGGCTCTGGAAACACTGAAGCTTTCTTT.

The J gene is TRBJ2-3, the V gene TRBV20-1; D is ambiguous. The CDR3 contains 13 residues. CDR1 is DFQATT, CDR2 SNEGSKA, per germline (reference sequence). V gave up 0 bases and J gave up 8 bases, with 12 bases separating them. CDR3: CSARDRGSRTQYF. CDR3 DNA sequence: TGCAGTGCTAGAGATCGTGGCAGCCGTACGCAGTATTTT.

This rearrangement joins TRBV19 to TRBJ2-3; D is possibly TRBD1 (5 bases). V lost 5 bases and J lost 3, with 12 bases in between. The germline V gene encodes CDR1 LNHDA and CDR2 SQIVND (reference sequence). This CDR3 is 14 amino acids long. CDR3 sequence reads: CASSLGRETDTQYF. The CDR3 nucleotides are TGTGCCAGTAGTTTGGGCAGGGAAACAGATACGCAGTATTTT.

The chain is built from TRBV9 and TRBJ2-3, with TRBD1 identical over 9 bases. The J segment lost 9 bases and the V segment lost 2 bases, leaving 10 bases of the junction unmatched. The CDR3 is 15 amino acids. In germline, CDR1 is SGDLS, CDR2 YYNGEE. The CDR3 DNA is TGTGCCAGCAGCGTCGGGGCCCCCGGGACAGGGACGCAGTATTTT. It translates to CASSVGAPGTGTQYF.

A few counts support this clonotype. This rearrangement joins TRBV3-1 to TRBJ2-7; D gene uncertain. Per the germline V gene, CDR1 is LGHDT and CDR2 is YNNKEL (reference sequence). The CDR3 sequence is 14 residues long. Trimming pared 1 base from V and 3 bases from J, leaving 10 bases between. CDR3 nucleotide sequence: TGTGCCAGCAGCCAAGGGGAATTGCACTACGAGCAGTACTTC. The encoded protein is CASSQGELHYEQYF.

This clonotype was counted many times. The chain combines TRBV5-1 with TRBJ2-3; unclear D gene. The germline V and J ends were trimmed by 4 bases and 4 bases, with 10 bases remaining between them. The CDR3 totals 13 residues. CDR1 and CDR2 from the germline V gene are SGHRS and YFSETQ. The CDR3 spells CASSAPGADTQYF. CDR3 bases: TGCGCCAGCAGCGCGCCGGGTGCAGATACGCAGTATTTT.

In its sample, this clonotype was seen a few times. The chain employs TRBV7-2 and TRBJ1-3, with D perhaps matching TRBD1 (5 bases). Germline lookup yields CDR1 SGHTA and CDR2 FQGNSA. The CDR3 is 17 amino acids. Trimming removed 5 bases at V and 0 bases at J, with 17 bases between. The CDR3: CASSLVAGSSSGNTIYF. CDR3 in DNA: TGTGCCAGCAGCCTAGTGGCAGGGTCTTCCTCTGGAAACACCATATATTTT.

The sample holds a few counts of this clonotype. The chain is built from TRBV12-3 or TRBV12-4 and TRBJ2-3; D gene unclear. The CDR3 consists of 15 residues. With 3 bases removed from V and 0 bases from J, the gap between germline ends came to 10 bases. CDR3 loop: CASSFGALSTDTQYF. Here the CDR3 DNA reads TGTGCCAGCAGTTTCGGCGCACTAAGCACAGATACGCAGTATTTT.

This clonotype showed up just a few times. The chain has TRBV7-8 and TRBJ2-7; no reliable D call. V was clipped by 7 bases and J by 1 base, with 14 bases between them. Germline CDR1 is SGHVS and CDR2 is FQNEAQ. This CDR3 contains 14 residues. The CDR3 sequence is CASKTGTGSYEQYF. CDR3 sequence (DNA): TGTGCCAGCAAAACGGGTACCGGGTCCTACGAGCAGTACTTC.

The CDR3 DNA reads TGTGCCAGCAGCCAAGATCTGGAAGGCGCTGGGGCGACCTTC. As protein: CASSQDLEGAGATF. This sequence joins TRBV4-2 and TRBJ1-2; D possibly corresponds to TRBD1 (5 bases). Looked up from germline, CDR1 is LGHNA and CDR2 is YNFKEQ. V lost 0 bases and J 14 bases, leaving 19 bases between the germline ends. The CDR3 sequence is 14 residues long.

This clonotype came up many times. DNA for the CDR3: TGTGCCAGCGGGTCAGGGATCTGGAATTCACCCCTCCACTTT. This codes for CASGSGIWNSPLHF. V and J are TRBV7-8 and TRBJ1-6; a possible D gene is TRBD1 (5 bases). This CDR3 spans 14 amino acids. Trimming removed 8 bases from V and 7 bases from J, with 15 bases in between. From germline, CDR1 is SGHVS and CDR2 FQNEAQ.

The chain links TRBV5-6 to TRBJ1-4; D possibly corresponds to TRBD1 (5 bases). Germline V lookup: CDR1 SGHDT, CDR2 YYEEEE. The CDR3 consists of 14 residues. V dropped 1 base and J dropped 6 bases, with 10 bases sitting between them. CDR3 in amino acids: CASSLWSGHEKLFF. Here the CDR3 DNA reads TGTGCCAGCAGCTTGTGGTCAGGGCATGAAAAACTGTTTTTT.

Only a few counts were recorded for this clonotype. This CDR3 is CASSRADLYEQYF. Here the CDR3 DNA reads TGTGCCAGCAGCCGGGCCGACCTCTACGAGCAGTACTTC. The chain recombines TRBV7-6 with TRBJ2-7, with unresolved D. Between the trimmed V and J ends, which lost 5 bases and 3 bases, there was a span of 11 bases. The germline gives CDR1 SGHVS, CDR2 FNYEAQ. The CDR3 contains 13 residues.

CDR3 region: CASSIGGSAQPQHF. CDR3 bases: TGTGCCAGTAGTATTGGAGGGTCGGCCCAGCCCCAGCATTTT. The chain couples TRBV19 to TRBJ1-5; D uncertain. The CDR3 consists of 14 residues. In germline, CDR1 is LNHDA, CDR2 SQIVND (reference sequence). With 3 bases removed from V and 7 bases from J, the gap between germline ends came to 13 bases.

This clonotype was seen ten or more times. The chain couples TRBV5-6 to TRBJ2-7, with unresolved D. Germline V gene data show CDR1 as SGHDT and CDR2 as YYEEEE. The CDR3 covers 11 residues. The ends were cut back, 9 bases at V and 5 bases at J, with 12 bases in the middle. CDR3 in amino acids: CATGRSHEQYF. DNA for the CDR3: TGTGCCACCGGACGGAGTCACGAGCAGTACTTC.

The V and J genes are TRBV10-3 and TRBJ2-5, with D unresolved. The CDR3 has 13 residues. V lost 3 bases and J 0 bases, leaving 5 bases between the germline ends. Looked up from germline, CDR1 is ENHRY and CDR2 is SYGVKD. Here the CDR3 DNA reads TGTGCCATCAGTGACTTGTACCAAGAGACCCAGTACTTC. It translates to CAISDLYQETQYF.

The rearrangement joins TRBV7-9 to TRBJ2-1; 12 nucleotides line up with TRBD2. Looked up from germline, CDR1 is SEHNR and CDR2 is FQNEAQ (reference sequence). V shed 3 bases, J shed 5 bases, and the junction held 8 bases outside the gene matches. The CDR3 covers 17 residues. Here the CDR3 reads CASSLGQTSGGNNEQFF. The CDR3 DNA reads as TGTGCCAGCAGCTTGGGGCAGACTAGCGGGGGAAACAATGAGCAGTTCTTC.

This clonotype occurred many times. The chain has TRBV11-2 and TRBJ2-3, with 8 positions matching TRBD1. Germline CDR1 reads SGHAT; CDR2 reads FQNNGV. This CDR3 is built from 14 residues. V dropped 8 bases and J dropped 4; count of bases not matched to a gene: 8. The CDR3 reads CASAWTGLADTQYF. The CDR3 bases are TGTGCCAGCGCTTGGACAGGGCTTGCAGATACGCAGTATTTT.

V is TRBV25-1 and J is TRBJ1-2; the D gene is possibly TRBD1 (5 bases). Looked up from germline, CDR1 is MGHDK and CDR2 is SYGVNS. The CDR3 is 15 residues long. V gave up 1 base and J gave up 4 bases, with 13 bases separating them. CDR3 residues: CASSESGDPLYGYTF. The CDR3 DNA is TGTGCCAGCAGTGAATCGGGGGATCCCCTCTATGGCTACACCTTC.

The rearrangement uses TRBV24-1 and TRBJ2-1, with 12 bases aligning to TRBD2. The CDR3 length is 15 residues. The junction had 7 bases not matched to a gene; V was cut back by 6 bases and J by 8 bases. Looked up from germline, CDR1 is KGHDR and CDR2 is SFDVKD. The CDR3 spells CATSRGLAGGHEQFF. The CDR3 bases are TGTGCCACCAGTCGAGGGCTAGCGGGGGGGCATGAGCAGTTCTTC.

This clonotype was counted at least ten times. The V call is TRBV7-2, the J call TRBJ2-7; tentatively, D is TRBD1 (6 bases). Germline loops: CDR1 SGHTA, CDR2 FQGNSA. V was pared by 0 bases and J by 2 bases, with 8 bases between. This CDR3 region has 14 residues. CDR3 residues: CASSLAGGTYEQYF. CDR3 nucleotides: TGTGCCAGCAGCTTAGCAGGGGGAACCTACGAGCAGTACTTC.

V and J are TRBV5-1 and TRBJ2-5; maybe TRBD1 (8 bases). This CDR3 has 14 amino acids. V was clipped by 4 bases and J by 9 bases, with 19 bases between them. Germline CDR1 and CDR2: SGHRS and YFSETQ. The DNA of the CDR3 is TGCGCCAGCAGCAAGGACAGGGAGGGAGTCGCCCAGTACTTC. This translates into CASSKDREGVAQYF.

In this sample, this clonotype turned up a few times. V is TRBV4-1 and J is TRBJ1-1; D is ambiguous. CDR3 length equals 14 residues. V was pared by 2 bases and J by 5 bases, with 12 bases between. CDR1 and CDR2 from the germline V gene are MGHRA and YSYEKL. Here the CDR3 DNA reads TGCGCCAGCAGCCAAAACAGCGTCGAGACTGAAGCTTTCTTT. Encoded protein: CASSQNSVETEAFF.

The genes are TRBV28 and TRBJ2-4, with TRBD1 identical over 10 bases. The CDR3 runs 17 residues. Germline loops: CDR1 MDHEN, CDR2 SYDVKM. Losses at the gene ends were 6 bases for V and 4 bases for J; bases not matched to a gene: 12. In DNA form, the CDR3 reads TGTGCCAGCAGCGCCAGACAGGGGGCAAGGGGAAAAAACATTCAGTACTTC. Translating gives CASSARQGARGKNIQYF.

Here the CDR3 DNA reads TGTGCCAGCAGTTTCGAATGGGGGCGGTGGAATGAGCAGTTCTTC. Residues: CASSFEWGRWNEQFF. The gene calls are TRBV27 and TRBJ2-1; D might be TRBD1 (6 bases). Germline CDR1 is MNHEY and CDR2 is SMNVEV (reference sequence). V lost 3 bases and J 7 bases, leaving 16 bases between the germline ends. CDR3 length: 15 residues.